A selection of T cell receptor beta chains follows, all from one sample in a study of T-cell memory formation after mild COVID-19. TCRdb analysed the 5' RACE reads with MiXCR anew, one entry per CDR3 protein. The repertoire holds around 160,000 distinct CDR3 sequences, with 9.5% to 13% as singletons. Source material: PBMCs or a T cell subset sorted from them (not recorded which). These receptors were obtained from a man between 18 and 35 years old who had mild COVID-19 (a few samples of this study predate the infection). Cell type and time point are not known. The conserved cysteine and the conserved F or W are not part of the CDR3 here. A D gene is named only where the DNA matches it firmly.

CDR3 protein,J gene,V gene,D gene
ASSKGAADTEAF,TRBJ1-1,TRBV21-1,NA
ASTWTASGNTIY,TRBJ1-3,TRBV12-3/TRBV12-4,NA
ASSESWVEETQY,TRBJ2-5,TRBV2,NA
ASSYRAGATYEQY,TRBJ2-7,TRBV6-2/TRBV6-3,NA
ASSQGDGWDTQY,TRBJ2-3,TRBV4-1,NA
ASSASGGVRETQY,TRBJ2-5,TRBV5-1,TRBD2
ASSSQRSAETQY,TRBJ2-5,TRBV7-2,NA
SARKLTGPGEKLF,TRBJ1-4,TRBV20-1,NA
ASSLAPPGDTIY,TRBJ1-3,TRBV12-3/TRBV12-4,NA
ASRDRGRGETQY,TRBJ2-5,TRBV28,TRBD1
ASSPGQGTISYEQY,TRBJ2-7,TRBV5-5,TRBD1
ASSLYSTGELF,TRBJ2-2,TRBV7-2,NA
ASSQERGRGYT,TRBJ1-2,TRBV4-2,NA
ASRRGVGEKLF,TRBJ1-4,TRBV2,NA
SARPSGGATDTQY,TRBJ2-3,TRBV20-1,TRBD2
AQLAGGPDTQY,TRBJ2-3,TRBV30,TRBD2
ASSLGRGRGGYT,TRBJ1-2,TRBV12-3/TRBV12-4,TRBD1
ASSYGTVGGTQY,TRBJ2-3,TRBV6-2/TRBV6-3,NA
ASSLTSGGYYNEQF,TRBJ2-1,TRBV5-5,TRBD2
ASSLPDTRYQETQY,TRBJ2-5,TRBV7-9,NA
ASSRQGGEQF,TRBJ2-1,TRBV7-9,TRBD1
ASSSGQGGNTIY,TRBJ1-3,TRBV5-1,TRBD1
ASSLAGGLQETQY,TRBJ2-5,TRBV7-9,NA
ASSLLAGTYKETQY,TRBJ2-5,TRBV5-1,TRBD2
ASSLASLAFNEQF,TRBJ2-1,TRBV5-1,NA
ASTLAGGGIDTQY,TRBJ2-3,TRBV28,TRBD2
ASSLRGDGLYGYT,TRBJ1-2,TRBV11-2,NA
SAPGTSGSTYYNEQF,TRBJ2-1,TRBV20-1,TRBD2
ASSLQDPYNSPLH,TRBJ1-6,TRBV5-1,NA
SAPVPGEADTQY,TRBJ2-3,TRBV20-1,NA
ASSHSRGTYGYT,TRBJ1-2,TRBV9,NA
ASSQGARNTEAF,TRBJ1-1,TRBV12-3/TRBV12-4,TRBD1
ASSDGGESSYTQY,TRBJ2-3,TRBV28,TRBD2
ASSLGVHPQH,TRBJ1-5,TRBV5-8,NA
ARLPTFERGVYNEQF,TRBJ2-1,TRBV21-1,NA
AWSINRKETQY,TRBJ2-5,TRBV30,NA
SATWAGNTIY,TRBJ1-3,TRBV20-1,NA
ASSPAAQPQH,TRBJ1-5,TRBV18,NA
ASSQASEQF,TRBJ2-1,TRBV4-2,NA